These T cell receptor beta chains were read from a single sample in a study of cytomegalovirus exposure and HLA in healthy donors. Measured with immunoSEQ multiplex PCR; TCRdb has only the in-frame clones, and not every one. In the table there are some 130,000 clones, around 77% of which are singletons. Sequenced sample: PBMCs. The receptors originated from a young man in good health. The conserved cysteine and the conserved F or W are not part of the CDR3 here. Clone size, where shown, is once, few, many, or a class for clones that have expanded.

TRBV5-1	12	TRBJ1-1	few	ASSTGSANTEAF
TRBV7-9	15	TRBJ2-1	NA	ASSSGRGQNSYNEQF
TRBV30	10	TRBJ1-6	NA	ALDLGDSPLH
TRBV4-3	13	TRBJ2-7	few	ASSREDSRSYEQY
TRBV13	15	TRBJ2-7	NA	ASSRTPDAGVKDEQY
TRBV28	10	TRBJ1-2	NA	ASSLSNYGYT
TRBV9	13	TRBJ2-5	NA	ASSTGPGGQETQY
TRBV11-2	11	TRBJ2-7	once	ASSLTQSYEQY
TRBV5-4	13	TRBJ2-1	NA	ASSLLLAGSAEQF
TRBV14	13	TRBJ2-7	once	ASSQGIAPTYEQY
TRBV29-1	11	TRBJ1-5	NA	SVADGYPPPQH
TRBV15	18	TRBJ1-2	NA	ATSRDLGGPSKMKNYGYT
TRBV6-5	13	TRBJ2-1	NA	ASSSRTSGRAEQF
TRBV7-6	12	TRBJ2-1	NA	ASTYGTSVGEQF
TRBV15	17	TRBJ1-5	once	ATSRETPKGSVYAQPQH
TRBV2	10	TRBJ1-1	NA	ASRTANTEAF
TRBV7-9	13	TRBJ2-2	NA	ASSLGQGGVGELF
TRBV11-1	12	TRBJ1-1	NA	ASSHYRGGTEAF
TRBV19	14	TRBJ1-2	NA	ASSPRGSFAIYGYT
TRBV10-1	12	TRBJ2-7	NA	ASSFGVRVDEQY
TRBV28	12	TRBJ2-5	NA	ASSTGNLQETQY
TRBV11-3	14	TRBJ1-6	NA	ASSSDSWAGNSPLH
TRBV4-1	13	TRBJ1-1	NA	ASSQEWGDSTEAF
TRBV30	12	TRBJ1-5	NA	AWSGAGGNQPQH
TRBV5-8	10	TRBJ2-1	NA	ASSTGTNEQF
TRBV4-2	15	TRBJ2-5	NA	ASSQDLGTGGLETQY
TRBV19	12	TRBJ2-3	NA	ASCREGLGDTQY
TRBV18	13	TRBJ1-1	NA	ASSPPGRMNTEAF
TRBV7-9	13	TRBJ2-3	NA	ASSLGTSGPDTQY
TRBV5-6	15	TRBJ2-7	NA	ASKGGTSGRYSYEQY
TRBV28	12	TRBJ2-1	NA	ASRTNRGGNEQF
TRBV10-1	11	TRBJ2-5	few	ASSDGAQETQY
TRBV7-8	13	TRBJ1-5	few	ASSLTTGINQPQH
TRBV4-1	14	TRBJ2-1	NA	ASSQASGRSYNEQF
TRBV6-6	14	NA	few	ASSSSGGARSYEQY
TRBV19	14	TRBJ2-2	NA	ASSPLSGGNTGELF
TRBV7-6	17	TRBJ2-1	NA	ASSLGGLAGLSSYNEQF
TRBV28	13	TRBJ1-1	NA	ASSLIGEGNTEAF
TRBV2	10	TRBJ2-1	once	ATLAGINEQF
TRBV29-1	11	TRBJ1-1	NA	SVGGSMNTEAF
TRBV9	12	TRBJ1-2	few	ASGGGPPTHGYT
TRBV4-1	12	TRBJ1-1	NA	ASSQDRGIPEAF
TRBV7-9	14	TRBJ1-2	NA	SSSLMDLRTGTGYT
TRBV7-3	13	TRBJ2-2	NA	ASRGEGGYTGELF
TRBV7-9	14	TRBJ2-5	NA	SSSFGRVQYQETQY
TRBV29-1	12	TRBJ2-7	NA	STGTSGTPYEQY